Listed below are T cell receptor beta chains from one sample, sequenced in a study of T cell responses to AZD1222 COVID-19 vaccine. Data came from immunoSEQ multiplex PCR; TCRdb stores just in-frame clones and leaves some out. The profile shows about 120,000 clones, 70% to 90% of them singletons. The sample was peripheral blood, taken on day 0 of AZD1222 vaccination. All receptors derive from an adult in good health. The CDR3 runs from the conserved cysteine through the conserved F or W. A D gene is named only where the DNA matches it firmly. Part of the rows lack a size; the others show once, few, many or a class for expanded clones.

13	TRBV13	TRBJ2-4	TRBD1	-	CASSQGTGHIQYF	TGTGCCAGCAGCCAAGGGACAGGGCACATTCAGTACTTC
13	TRBV6-2/TRBV6-3	TRBJ2-2	-	-	CASSTRRGGELFF	TGTGCCAGCAGCACGCGGAGGGGCGGGGAGCTGTTTTTT
17	TRBV3-1/TRBV3-2	TRBJ2-3	TRBD2	-	CASSQDYISLTSITQYF	TGTGCCAGCAGCCAAGATTACATCAGTTTGACTAGCATTACGCAGTATTTT
15	TRBV6-5	TRBJ1-6	-	-	CASSYSNSLNSPLHF	TGTGCCAGCAGTTACTCGAACAGCCTTAATTCACCCCTCCACTTT
16	TRBV3-1/TRBV3-2	TRBJ2-1	-	-	CASSPGPIHPSDEQFF	TGTGCCAGCAGCCCAGGGCCCATTCACCCTTCGGATGAGCAGTTCTTC
15	TRBV9	TRBJ1-2	-	once	CASSASAGTNYGYTF	TGTGCCAGCAGCGCTTCCGCCGGGACAAACTATGGCTACACCTTC
14	TRBV3-1/TRBV3-2	TRBJ1-5	-	-	CASSQDMGGQPQHF	TGTGCCAGCAGCCAAGATATGGGGGGGCAACCCCAGCATTTT
13	TRBV10-3	TRBJ1-6	TRBD1	-	CAIKGQGDSPLHF	TGTGCCATCAAGGGACAGGGAGATTCACCCCTCCACTTT
16	TRBV4-2	TRBJ1-6	TRBD1	-	CASRVRGGAWNSPLHF	TGTGCCAGCAGGGTGAGAGGGGGCGCTTGGAATTCACCCCTCCACTTT
16	TRBV30	TRBJ1-3	-	-	CAWSVRGGTPGNTIYF	TGTGCCTGGAGTGTCCGGGGGGGAACACCTGGAAACACCATATATTTT
16	TRBV2	TRBJ2-3	TRBD2	once	CASSGTSGRGTDTQYF	TGTGCCAGCAGTGGAACTAGCGGGAGAGGGACAGATACGCAGTATTTT
16	TRBV5-6	TRBJ1-6	-	-	CASSLGGSSYNSPLHF	TGTGCCAGCAGCTTGGGGGGGAGCTCCTATAATTCACCCCTCCACTTT
13	TRBV19	TRBJ1-2	TRBD1	-	CASSIDRGSAYTF	TGTGCCAGTAGTATAGACAGGGGGAGCGCCTACACCTTC
18	TRBV11-2	TRBJ2-6	-	-	CASSPLGAGLSGANVLTF	TGTGCCAGCAGCCCATTGGGTGCAGGCCTATCTGGGGCCAACGTCCTGACTTTC
15	TRBV18	TRBJ2-7	TRBD2	-	CASSPTSGTAREQYF	TGTGCCAGCTCCCCGACTAGCGGGACTGCGAGGGAGCAGTACTTC
14	TRBV6-5	TRBJ1-1	TRBD1	-	CASTPTGALFEAFF	TGTGCCAGCACCCCGACAGGGGCTTTGTTTGAAGCTTTCTTT
16	TRBV2	TRBJ2-2	-	-	CASSEVVTGRAGELFF	TGTGCCAGCAGTGAAGTAGTAACGGGGAGAGCCGGGGAGCTGTTTTTT
14	TRBV7-3	TRBJ2-1	TRBD2	-	CASRSGRTYNEQFF	TGTGCCAGCAGGAGCGGGAGAACCTACAATGAGCAGTTCTTC
15	TRBV7-2	TRBJ2-1	-	-	CASSRDSSSYNEQFF	TGTGCCAGCAGCAGAGATTCTAGCTCCTACAATGAGCAGTTCTTC
17	TRBV14	TRBJ1-1	-	-	CASSQDRRGPSRGAAFF	TGTGCCAGCAGCCAAGACCGGAGGGGACCTTCGCGAGGAGCGGCTTTCTTT
12	TRBV5-6	TRBJ2-3	-	-	CASSRWSDTQYF	TGTGCCAGCAGCAGGTGGTCGGATACGCAGTATTTT
13	TRBV29-1	TRBJ1-4	TRBD1	-	CSVTGQYNEKLFF	TGCAGCGTGACGGGACAGTATAATGAAAAACTGTTTTTT
13	TRBV12-3/TRBV12-4	TRBJ1-1	TRBD1	-	CASSLDRGTEAFF	TGTGCCAGCAGTTTAGACAGGGGAACTGAAGCTTTCTTT
15	TRBV19	TRBJ2-2	-	-	CASSTSLGEDGELFF	TGTGCCAGTAGTACCTCGCTGGGGGAGGACGGGGAGCTGTTTTTT
12	TRBV18	TRBJ2-2	-	-	CASSQPGQELFF	TGTGCCAGCTCACAACCGGGACAGGAGCTGTTTTTT
17	TRBV28	TRBJ1-2	TRBD1	once	CASSSRDSEDGNYGYTF	TGTGCCAGCAGTTCGCGGGACAGCGAAGACGGTAACTATGGCTACACCTTC
13	TRBV7-9	TRBJ2-3	-	-	CASSRQGLDTQYF	TGTGCCAGCAGTCGTCAGGGTTTAGATACGCAGTATTTT
16	TRBV5-1	TRBJ2-7	-	-	CASSDLGGGSPYEQYF	TGCGCCAGCAGTGATCTGGGGGGCGGGAGTCCCTACGAGCAGTACTTC
17	TRBV9	TRBJ2-1	TRBD2	-	CASSVGGSGSSYNEQFF	TGTGCCAGCAGCGTAGGCGGTAGCGGGAGTTCCTACAATGAGCAGTTCTTC
14	TRBV2	TRBJ1-2	-	-	CASEGEGEDYGYTF	TGTGCCAGCGAAGGGGAGGGGGAGGACTATGGCTACACCTTC
15	TRBV3-1/TRBV3-2	TRBJ1-2	TRBD1	once	CASSQETGGTYGYTF	TGTGCCAGCAGCCAGGAGACAGGGGGTACCTATGGCTACACCTTC
12	TRBV19	TRBJ2-7	-	-	CASSIRGYEQYF	TGTGCCAGTAGTATCCGGGGCTACGAGCAGTACTTC